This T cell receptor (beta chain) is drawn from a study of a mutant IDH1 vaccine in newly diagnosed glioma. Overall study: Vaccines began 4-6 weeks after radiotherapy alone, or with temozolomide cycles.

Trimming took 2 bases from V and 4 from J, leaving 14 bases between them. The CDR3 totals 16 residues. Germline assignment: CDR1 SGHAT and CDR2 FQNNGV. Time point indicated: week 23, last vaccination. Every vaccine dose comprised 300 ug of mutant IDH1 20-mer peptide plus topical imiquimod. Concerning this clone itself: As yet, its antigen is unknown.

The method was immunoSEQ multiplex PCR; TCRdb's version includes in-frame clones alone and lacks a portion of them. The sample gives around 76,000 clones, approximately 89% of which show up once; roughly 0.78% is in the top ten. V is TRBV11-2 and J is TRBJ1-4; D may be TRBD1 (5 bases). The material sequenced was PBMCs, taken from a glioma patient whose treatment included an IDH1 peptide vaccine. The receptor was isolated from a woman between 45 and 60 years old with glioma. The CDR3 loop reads CASSLNPGLLNEKLFF. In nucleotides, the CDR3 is TGTGCCAGCAGCTTAAACCCGGGACTGCTTAATGAAAAACTGTTTTTT.